Listed below are T cell receptor beta chains from one sample, sequenced in a study of blood T cell repertoires in COVID-19. The protocol was immunoSEQ multiplex PCR, while the TCRdb copy is restricted to in-frame clones and leaves out a portion. The sample records 35,000 to 45,000 clones, around 78% being singletons. Material for sequencing was peripheral blood. The receptors shown here come from a man aged 55 to 70 with acute or convalescent COVID-19. Each CDR3 is given with its conserved first and last residue. D genes are given only for firm matches. Size tells how often a clone was seen (once, few, many) or the class of an expanded clone, and some rows leave it out.

TRBD2	TRBJ2-1	TRBV27	.	CASSSKRGAYNEQFF	TGTGCCAGCAGTTCAAAGCGGGGTGCCTACAATGAGCAGTTCTTC
.	TRBJ2-5	TRBV9	once	CASSALGHIQETQYF	TGTGCCAGCAGCGCCCTGGGACATATTCAAGAGACCCAGTACTTC
.	TRBJ1-1	TRBV7-9	.	CASSLAQGLGTEAFF	TGTGCCAGCAGCTTAGCTCAGGGGTTGGGCACTGAAGCTTTCTTT
.	TRBJ2-7	TRBV4-3	.	CASSQDGQPMNYEQYF	TGCGCCAGCAGCCAAGATGGGCAGCCGATGAACTACGAGCAGTACTTC
TRBD2	TRBJ2-7	TRBV3-1/TRBV3-2	.	CASSHRGGSWEQYF	TGTGCCAGCAGCCATCGGGGCGGGAGCTGGGAGCAGTACTTC
.	TRBJ1-6	TRBV11-2	.	CASSLDIGDFPLHF	TGTGCCAGCAGCTTAGATATCGGGGATTTCCCCCTCCACTTT
TRBD1	TRBJ2-7	TRBV5-1	once	CASSSGQFYSYEQYF	TGCGCCAGCAGCTCGGGACAGTTTTATTCCTACGAGCAGTACTTC
.	TRBJ2-7	TRBV12-3/TRBV12-4	.	CASSFQGEQYF	TGTGCCAGCAGTTTTCAGGGGGAGCAGTACTTC
TRBD1	TRBJ2-1	TRBV9	.	CASSVAGGANNEQFF	TGTGCCAGCAGCGTAGCAGGGGGCGCAAACAATGAGCAGTTCTTC
.	TRBJ2-3	TRBV7-8	.	CASSLVGGTFTDTQYF	TGTGCCAGCAGCTTAGTTGGCGGGACTTTCACAGATACGCAGTATTTT
.	TRBJ1-1	TRBV18	.	CASSSGQSVTTEAFF	TGTGCCAGCTCATCAGGACAGTCGGTGACCACTGAAGCTTTCTTT
TRBD2	TRBJ2-3	TRBV3-1/TRBV3-2	.	CASSQDGSGRISWGTDTQYF	TGTGCCAGCAGCCAAGATGGGAGCGGGAGGATTTCTTGGGGCACAGATACGCAGTATTTT
.	TRBJ1-1	TRBV18	.	CASSPSNSMNTEAFF	TGTGCCAGCTCACCCAGCAACAGCATGAACACTGAAGCTTTCTTT
.	TRBJ1-5	TRBV27	once	CASSGGTPYSNQPQHF	TGTGCCAGCAGTGGGGGGACTCCATATAGCAATCAGCCCCAGCATTTT
TRBD1	TRBJ1-6	TRBV6-5	.	CASSYSGQGDSPLHF	TGTGCCAGCAGTTACTCGGGACAGGGGGATTCACCCCTCCACTTT
TRBD1	TRBJ2-7	TRBV19	.	CASSISQGDYEQYF	TGTGCCAGTAGTATAAGTCAGGGGGACTACGAGCAGTACTTC
TRBD1	TRBJ1-4	TRBV28	.	CASSLGGTGHEKLFF	TGTGCCAGCAGTTTAGGTGGGACAGGCCATGAAAAACTGTTTTTT
.	TRBJ1-1	TRBV21-1	.	CASSKGQGEAFF	TGTGCCAGCAGCAAAGGACAGGGGGAAGCTTTCTTT
TRBD1	TRBJ1-6	TRBV30	once	CAWSPPTGGSSPLHF	TGTGCCTGGAGTCCGCCTACAGGGGGTAGCTCACCCCTCCACTTT
.	TRBJ2-1	TRBV21-1	few	CASSIRLARSYNEQFF	TGTGCCAGCAGCATTCGACTAGCCCGGTCGTACAATGAGCAGTTCTTC
.	TRBJ2-7	TRBV12-3/TRBV12-4	once	CASSGVSAYEQYF	TGTGCCAGCAGTGGAGTGTCGGCCTACGAGCAGTACTTC
TRBD1	TRBJ1-6	TRBV5-1	.	CASSLAPGQGNSPLHF	TGCGCCAGCAGCTTGGCCCCGGGACAGGGGAATTCACCCCTCCACTTT
.	TRBJ1-1	TRBV30	.	CAWSVPGHGNTEAFF	TGTGCCTGGAGTGTACCAGGACACGGGAACACTGAAGCTTTCTTT
.	TRBJ2-2	TRBV6-4	.	CASSDSRESGELFF	TGTGCCAGCAGTGATAGCCGGGAATCCGGGGAGCTGTTTTTT